These 14 T cell receptor beta chains share one sample of origin, sequenced in a study of a mutant IDH1 vaccine in newly diagnosed glioma. The data were produced by immunoSEQ multiplex PCR, yet TCRdb's version contains in-frame clones alone and is incomplete. This table has about 38,000 clones, around 82% appearing once. These receptors' antigens are unknown. Time point in this sample: week 5, during vaccination. Each dose delivered 300 ug of mutant IDH1 20-mer peptide subcutaneously with imiquimod. The sequencing here drew on PBMCs, taken from a glioma patient whose treatment included an IDH1 peptide vaccine. These receptors were collected from a man aged 35-49 years with glioma.

This clone was picked up one time. The chain has TRBV29-1 and TRBJ2-1, with D perhaps TRBD2 (7 bases). V was cut by 3 bases and J by 8 bases, with 11 bases left in between. Germline V CDR1 and CDR2: SQVTM, ANQGSEA. The CDR3 loop spans 12 amino acids. The CDR3 spells CSVDGGGDEQFF. CDR3 DNA sequence: TGCAGCGTTGATGGGGGGGGCGATGAGCAGTTCTTC.

The chain has TRBV5-1 and TRBJ1-5, with 8 bases lining up with TRBD1. V was clipped by 5 bases and J by 0 bases; unmatched bases: 7. The CDR3 is 16 residues long. Germline V gene data show CDR1 as SGHRS and CDR2 as YFSETQ. In nucleotides, the CDR3 is TGCGCCAGCAGACCTACGACAGGGGATAGCAATCAGCCCCAGCATTTT. Its protein product is CASRPTTGDSNQPQHF.

This clone was seen a handful of times. This chain uses TRBV10-1 with TRBJ1-1, with 9 bases fitting TRBD1. V lost 4 bases, J lost 3 bases, and 3 bases stayed unmatched. The germline gives CDR1 WNHNN, CDR2 SYGVQD (reference sequence). This CDR3 contains 14 residues. CDR3 region: CASSAGQGDTEAFF. The CDR3 coding sequence is TGCGCCAGCAGTGCGGGACAGGGTGACACTGAAGCTTTCTTT.

This rearrangement joins TRBV2 to TRBJ1-2; D is ambiguous. V gave up 1 base and J gave up 7 bases, with 13 bases separating them. The CDR3 is 14 amino acids. Germline lookup yields CDR1 SNHLY and CDR2 FYNNEI. The CDR3 region is CASSEVGEVRGYTF. CDR3 nucleotides: TGTGCCAGCAGTGAAGTCGGGGAAGTACGTGGCTACACCTTC.

The J gene is TRBJ1-5, the V gene TRBV7-2, with D possibly being TRBD1 (5 bases). The germline V gene encodes CDR1 SGHTA and CDR2 FQGNSA. The CDR3 spans 15 residues. Trimming removed 5 bases at V and 1 base at J, with 12 bases between. Here the CDR3 reads CASSPGGSSNQPQHF. CDR3 sequence (DNA): TGTGCCAGCAGCCCGGGGGGTTCAAGCAATCAGCCCCAGCATTTT.

The chain recombines TRBV6-5 with TRBJ2-2; 7 bases are shared with TRBD2. Trimming at V came to 8 bases and at J to 6 bases, leaving 6 bases not matched to a gene. The CDR3 consists of 13 residues. The germline gives CDR1 MNHEY, CDR2 SVGAGI. CDR3 nucleotides: TGTGCCAGCCGTATCGGGGGGTCCGGGGAGCTGTTTTTT. As protein: CASRIGGSGELFF.

Written as DNA, the CDR3 is TGTGCCAGCGCGAGGTGGGGCCGAAGCAATCAGCCCCAGCATTTT. Encoded protein: CASARWGRSNQPQHF. The chain links TRBV2 to TRBJ1-5; TRBD1 might be the D (5 bases). The CDR3 contains 15 residues. The V gene lost 8 bases and the J gene lost 1 base, with 15 bases spanning the gap. CDR1 is SNHLY, CDR2 FYNNEI, per germline.

This clone occurred once. V gene TRBV19 combines with J gene TRBJ2-3, with 7 bases matching TRBD1. Per the germline V gene, CDR1 is LNHDA and CDR2 is SQIVND (reference sequence). With 1 base clipped from V and 2 bases from J, the junction kept 15 bases outside the gene matches. The CDR3 sequence is 19 residues long. The chain's CDR3 is CASSIGEWWRQGNTDTQYF. The CDR3 nucleotides read TGTGCCAGTAGTATAGGAGAGTGGTGGCGACAGGGCAACACAGATACGCAGTATTTT.

The chain uses TRBV10-1 and TRBJ1-1, with a tentative D call TRBD1 (5 bases). This CDR3 contains 13 residues. Germline V lookup: CDR1 WNHNN, CDR2 SYGVQD (reference sequence). Trimming shortened V by 5 bases and J by 6 bases, and 13 bases separated the two germline ends. In DNA form, the CDR3 reads TGCGCCAGCAGTACCGGAGTCAGGGCTGAAGCTTTCTTT. Encoded protein: CASSTGVRAEAFF.

The chain links TRBV13 to TRBJ2-1; 7 nucleotides agree with TRBD1. Germline V gene lookup returns CDR1 PRHDT and CDR2 FYEKMQ (reference sequence). Germline trimming cut 2 bases from V and 4 bases from J; bases unmatched to any gene: 8. This CDR3 has 16 residues. The CDR3 DNA sequence: TGTGCCAGCAGCTTAAGCCAGGGACAGAAGTACAATGAGCAGTTCTTC. This sequence encodes CASSLSQGQKYNEQFF. The complete variable domain, with remaining parts taken from reference TRBV13 and TRBJ2-1, reads AAGVIQSPRHLIKEKRETATLKCYPIPRHDTVYWYQQGPGQDPQFLISFYEKMQSDKGSIPDRFSAQQFSDYHSELNMSSLELGDSALYFCASSLSQGQKYNEQFFGPGTRLTVL.

The chain carries TRBV7-9 and TRBJ1-1; weak D call: TRBD1 (6 bases). The CDR3 runs to 14 residues. Trimming cost V 6 bases and J 4 bases, with 15 bases left between them. Germline CDR1 reads SEHNR; CDR2 reads FQNEAQ (reference sequence). The CDR3: CASRSRGTGTEAFF. The DNA for the CDR3 is TGTGCCAGCAGGTCCAGGGGTACGGGCACTGAAGCTTTCTTT.

This clone was seen just once. The chain combines TRBV5-1 with TRBJ2-5; possibly TRBD1 for D (6 bases). Trimming shortened V by 4 bases and J by 2 bases, and 15 bases separated the two germline ends. Germline V gene lookup returns CDR1 SGHRS and CDR2 YFSETQ. The CDR3 length is 15 residues. CDR3 in amino acids: CASSLRGTQQETQYF. The CDR3 DNA reads TGCGCCAGCAGCCTAAGGGGGACGCAGCAAGAGACCCAGTACTTC.

The chain couples TRBV10-3 to TRBJ1-6; D gene unclear. The CDR3 length is 16 residues. Germline lookup yields CDR1 ENHRY and CDR2 SYGVKD. V lost 0 bases and J 11 bases, leaving 17 bases between the germline ends. The CDR3 is CAISESPSPGWAPLHF. The CDR3 DNA reads TGTGCCATCAGTGAGTCACCCTCCCCGGGGTGGGCACCCCTCCACTTT.

CDR3 sequence (DNA): TGCAGCGTTGAAGATCCTACCCGGACCGCTGGCGAGCAGTACTTC. It encodes CSVEDPTRTAGEQYF. V usage is TRBV29-1 and J usage is TRBJ2-7; no definite D call. V shed 0 bases and J shed 6 bases, with 18 bases lying between them. The germline CDR1 and CDR2 sequences are SQVTM and ANQGSEA. CDR3 length: 15 residues.